The clone carrying this T cell receptor (beta chain) was recorded once. Its antigen is undetermined. The template was RNA from unsorted bulk tissue. The normal lung tissue was taken more than 3 cm from the tumor edge. Donors were chemotherapy-naive, newly diagnosed lung cancer surgical patients in China, August–November 2014. The sample originates from a study of tumor and adjacent non-tumor tissue in lung cancer. Broader study findings: Higher tumor TCR diversity was associated with shorter survival. Compared with tumor, normal lung showed significantly lower TCR diversity.

This CDR3 spans 14 amino acids. TCRbeta libraries were built with three rounds of nested PCR, modified from ARM-PCR. TCRdb re-analysed the multiplex PCR reads in MiXCR, keeping a single row per CDR3 protein. The data contain some 95,000 distinct CDR3 sequences, roughly 80% of them singletons. Source material: distant non-tumor lung tissue. The rearrangement links TRBV21-1 to TRBJ2-6. TRBV21-1 is a pseudogene segment. This TCR derives from a man between 60 and 75 years old with small cell lung cancer. CDR3 region: CANKDLSGPNVLTF. In nucleotides, the CDR3 is TGTGCCAACAAGGACCTATCTGGGCCCAACGTCCTGACTTTC.